This T cell receptor (beta chain) was sequenced in a study of blood T cells in healthy people across ages. Overall study context: When template switching was applied, about one barcoded beta molecule was captured per two T cells.

PCR was performed a second time for about 7 to 12 cycles using a sample-barcoded 5' primer and a J-beta primer mix. A template-switch adaptor containing 12 random nucleotides labeled each cDNA molecule. TCRdb re-called the 5' RACE reads through MiXCR, storing one row per CDR3 protein. The table includes about 1.8 million distinct CDR3 sequences, around 50% detected once. Study-wide results and caveats: Both naive CD4+ cell counts and diversity were greater in long-lived donors than in aged donors. With unsorted PBMCs, a conclusive comparison of naive versus antigen-experienced cells was not possible.

Remarks on this clonotype: The antigen remains unidentified.

The TCR was taken from a woman aged 40 to 55 in good health. Sequencing input: blood.

CDR3 loop: CASSLALAGGPDNEQFF. CDR3 sequence (DNA): TGTGCCAGCAGCTTAGCTCTAGCGGGGGGGCCGGACAATGAGCAGTTCTTC. This chain joins TRBV11-2 and TRBJ2-1; 12 bases align to TRBD2. Germline CDR1 and CDR2: SGHAT and FQNNGV. This CDR3 has 17 residues. V dropped 1 base and J dropped 5; count of bases not matched to a gene: 6.